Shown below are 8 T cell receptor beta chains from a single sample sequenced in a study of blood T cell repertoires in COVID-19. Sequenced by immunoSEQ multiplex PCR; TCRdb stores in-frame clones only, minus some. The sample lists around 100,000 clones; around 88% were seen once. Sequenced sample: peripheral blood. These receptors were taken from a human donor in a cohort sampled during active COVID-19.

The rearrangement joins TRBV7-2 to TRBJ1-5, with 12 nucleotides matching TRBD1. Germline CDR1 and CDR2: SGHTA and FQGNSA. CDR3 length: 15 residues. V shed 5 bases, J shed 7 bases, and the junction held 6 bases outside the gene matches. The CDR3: CASSPGTGGRQPQHF. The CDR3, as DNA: TGTGCCAGCAGCCCCGGGACAGGGGGCCGACAGCCCCAGCATTTT.

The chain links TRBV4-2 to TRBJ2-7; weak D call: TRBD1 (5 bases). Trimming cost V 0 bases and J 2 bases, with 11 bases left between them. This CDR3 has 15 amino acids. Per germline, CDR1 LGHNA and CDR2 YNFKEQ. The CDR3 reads CASSQDLTGPYEQYF. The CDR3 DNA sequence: TGTGCCAGCAGCCAAGATTTAACAGGCCCCTACGAGCAGTACTTC.

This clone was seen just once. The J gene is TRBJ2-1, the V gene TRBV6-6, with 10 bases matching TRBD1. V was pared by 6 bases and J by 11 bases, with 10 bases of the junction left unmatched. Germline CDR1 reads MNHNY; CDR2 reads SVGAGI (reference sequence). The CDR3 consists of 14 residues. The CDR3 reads CASRLGQGGDQQFF. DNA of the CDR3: TGTGCCAGCAGACTCGGACAGGGGGGGGATCAGCAGTTCTTC.

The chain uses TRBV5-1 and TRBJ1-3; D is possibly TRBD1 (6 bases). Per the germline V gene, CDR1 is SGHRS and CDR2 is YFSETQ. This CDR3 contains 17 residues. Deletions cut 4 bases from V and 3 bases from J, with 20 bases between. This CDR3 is CASSRSLTGNSGNTIYF. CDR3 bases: TGCGCCAGCAGCCGAAGCCTGACAGGAAATAGTGGAAACACCATATATTTT.

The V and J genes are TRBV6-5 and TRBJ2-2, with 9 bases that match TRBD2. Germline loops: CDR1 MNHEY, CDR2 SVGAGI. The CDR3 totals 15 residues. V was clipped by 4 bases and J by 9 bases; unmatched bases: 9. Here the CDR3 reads CASSFTAGGHRELFF. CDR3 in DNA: TGTGCCAGCAGTTTCACGGCGGGAGGGCACAGGGAGCTGTTTTTT.

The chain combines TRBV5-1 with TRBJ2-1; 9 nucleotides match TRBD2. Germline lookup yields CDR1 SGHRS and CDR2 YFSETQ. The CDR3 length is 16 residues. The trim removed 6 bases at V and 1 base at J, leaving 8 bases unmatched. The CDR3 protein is CASKPLAGLSYNEQFF. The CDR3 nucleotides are TGCGCCAGCAAGCCCCTAGCGGGATTGTCCTACAATGAGCAGTTCTTC.

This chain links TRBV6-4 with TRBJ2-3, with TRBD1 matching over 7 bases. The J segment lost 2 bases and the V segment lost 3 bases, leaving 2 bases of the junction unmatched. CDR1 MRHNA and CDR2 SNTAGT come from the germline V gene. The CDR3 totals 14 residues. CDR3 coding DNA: TGTGCCAGCAGTGAGACAGGGTCCACAGATACGCAGTATTTT. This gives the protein CASSETGSTDTQYF.

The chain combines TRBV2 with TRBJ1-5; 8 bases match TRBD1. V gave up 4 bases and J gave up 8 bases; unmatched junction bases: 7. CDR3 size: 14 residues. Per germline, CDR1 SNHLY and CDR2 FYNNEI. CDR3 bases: TGTGCCAGCAGTGGGGGACAGGTTTTGGAGCCCCAGCATTTT. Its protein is CASSGGQVLEPQHF.